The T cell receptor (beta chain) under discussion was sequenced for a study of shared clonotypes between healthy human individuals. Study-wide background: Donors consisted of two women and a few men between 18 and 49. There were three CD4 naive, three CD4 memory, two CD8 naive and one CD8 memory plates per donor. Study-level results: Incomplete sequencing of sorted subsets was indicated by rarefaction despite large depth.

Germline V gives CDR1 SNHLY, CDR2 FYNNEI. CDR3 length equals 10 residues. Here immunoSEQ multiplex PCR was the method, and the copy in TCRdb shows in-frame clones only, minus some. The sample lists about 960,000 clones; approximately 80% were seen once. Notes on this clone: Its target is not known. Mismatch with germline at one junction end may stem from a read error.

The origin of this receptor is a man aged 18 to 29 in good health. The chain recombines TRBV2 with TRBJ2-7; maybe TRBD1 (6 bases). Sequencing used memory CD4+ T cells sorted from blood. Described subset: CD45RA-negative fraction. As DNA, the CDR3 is TGTGCCAGCAGCAGCAGGGGACCCAACTTC. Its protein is CASSSRGPNF. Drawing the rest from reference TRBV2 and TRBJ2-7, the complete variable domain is EPEVTQTPSHQVTQMGQEVILRCVPISNHLYFYWYRQILGQKVEFLVSFYNNEISEKSEIFDDQFSVERPDGSNFTLKIRSTKLEDSAMYFCASSSRGPNFGPGTRLTVT.